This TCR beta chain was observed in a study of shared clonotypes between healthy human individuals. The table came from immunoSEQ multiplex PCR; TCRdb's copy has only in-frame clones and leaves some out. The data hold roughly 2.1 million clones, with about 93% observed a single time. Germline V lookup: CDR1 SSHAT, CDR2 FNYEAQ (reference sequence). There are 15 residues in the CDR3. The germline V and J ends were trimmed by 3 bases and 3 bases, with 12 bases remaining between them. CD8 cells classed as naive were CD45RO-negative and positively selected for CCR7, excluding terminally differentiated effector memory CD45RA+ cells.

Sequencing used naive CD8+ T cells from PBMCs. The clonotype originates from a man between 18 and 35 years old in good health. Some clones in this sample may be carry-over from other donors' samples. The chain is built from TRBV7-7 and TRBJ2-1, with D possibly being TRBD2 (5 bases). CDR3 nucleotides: TGTGCCAGCAGCTTGGGCTCTAGCCTCTACAATGAGCAGTTCTTC. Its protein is CASSLGSSLYNEQFF.